The table lists the clone carrying this TCR beta chain with a few counts. CDR3 length: 14 residues. Germline assignment: CDR1 SGHDN and CDR2 FVKESK. Trimming cost V 0 bases and J 8 bases, with 13 bases left between them. The data are from a study of blood T cells in healthy people across ages. Then a second PCR, running about 6 to 12 cycles, was carried out with a sample-barcoded 5' primer and a J-beta primer mix. Each cDNA molecule was tagged by a template-switch adaptor that had 12 random nucleotides. TCRdb fed the 5' RACE reads into MiXCR, producing one record per CDR3 protein. Of 870,000 or so distinct CDR3 sequences in the sample, about 28% were seen once.

The chain is built from TRBV14 and TRBJ1-2; no clear D gene. Sequenced input: blood. This TCR came from an elderly woman in good health. The chain's CDR3 is CASSQDAQRGGYTF. In DNA form, the CDR3 reads TGTGCCAGCAGCCAAGATGCACAGCGCGGGGGCTACACCTTC.